This is a list of T cell receptor beta chains from one sample in a study of blood T cell repertoires in COVID-19. Generated by immunoSEQ multiplex PCR, the TCRdb table keeps only in-frame clones and is missing some. Of around 19,000 clones in the sample, about 89% were seen once. The specimen sequenced was peripheral blood. These receptor sequences come from a human donor in a cohort sampled during active COVID-19. CDR3s include the opening cysteine and the closing phenylalanine or tryptophan. The order of the fields is V gene, J gene, CDR3 protein.

v_gene: TRBV15; j_gene: TRBJ1-5; CDR3aa: CATSRDSNTGEGNQPQHF
v_gene: TRBV19; j_gene: TRBJ1-1; CDR3aa: CASSFYRNTEAFF
v_gene: TRBV4-2; j_gene: TRBJ1-3; CDR3aa: CASRYLGTAGNTIYF
v_gene: TRBV3-1/TRBV3-2; j_gene: TRBJ2-7; CDR3aa: CASSPGTGRYEQYF
v_gene: TRBV5-8; j_gene: TRBJ1-1; CDR3aa: CASSSGQGWGNTEAFF
v_gene: TRBV6-6; j_gene: TRBJ1-1; CDR3aa: CASSQTGGITEAFF
v_gene: TRBV28; j_gene: TRBJ2-6; CDR3aa: CASSFPSGRSGANVLTF
v_gene: TRBV19; j_gene: TRBJ2-7; CDR3aa: CASSISGTGDEQYF
v_gene: TRBV28; j_gene: TRBJ2-5; CDR3aa: CAIQAGSIETQYF
v_gene: TRBV10-1; j_gene: TRBJ2-1; CDR3aa: CASSEGLAEHNEQFF
v_gene: TRBV30; j_gene: TRBJ2-1; CDR3aa: CAWSGIAGAINNEQFF
v_gene: TRBV11-3; j_gene: TRBJ2-1; CDR3aa: CASSSRPGQEQFF
v_gene: TRBV28; j_gene: TRBJ1-4; CDR3aa: CASSLRQVANEKLFF
v_gene: TRBV6-6; j_gene: TRBJ2-7; CDR3aa: CASSPLRLTGQGIDEQYF
v_gene: TRBV6-2/TRBV6-3; j_gene: TRBJ1-2; CDR3aa: CASSYSTGDRRNYGYTF
v_gene: TRBV4-3; j_gene: TRBJ1-1; CDR3aa: CASSPQAGTGYTEAFF
v_gene: TRBV7-9; j_gene: TRBJ2-2; CDR3aa: CASSFSGGELFF
v_gene: TRBV29-1; j_gene: TRBJ1-5; CDR3aa: CSGTTGVNQPQHF
v_gene: TRBV9; j_gene: TRBJ1-1; CDR3aa: CASSPHEGATNTEAFF
v_gene: TRBV9; j_gene: TRBJ1-2; CDR3aa: CASANYGVSLGYTF
v_gene: TRBV6-2/TRBV6-3; j_gene: TRBJ1-4; CDR3aa: CASSYSGSTNEKLFF
v_gene: TRBV14; j_gene: TRBJ2-1; CDR3aa: CASSHFTGYSYNEQFF
v_gene: TRBV18; j_gene: TRBJ2-3; CDR3aa: CASSPATGTTDTQYF
v_gene: TRBV6-6; j_gene: TRBJ2-1; CDR3aa: CASRGRAGGTDEQFF
v_gene: TRBV12-3/TRBV12-4; j_gene: TRBJ1-5; CDR3aa: CASGQGVGQPQHF
v_gene: TRBV11-3; j_gene: TRBJ2-1; CDR3aa: CASSLDFGGNEQFF
v_gene: TRBV2; j_gene: TRBJ2-3; CDR3aa: CASRERDSTDTQYF
v_gene: TRBV3-1/TRBV3-2; j_gene: TRBJ2-3; CDR3aa: CASSHEGTSGGFSTDTQYF
v_gene: TRBV7-7; j_gene: TRBJ2-5; CDR3aa: CASSLQPGQGGQTQYF
v_gene: TRBV2; j_gene: TRBJ2-3; CDR3aa: CASSESRLAGTDTQYF
v_gene: TRBV28; j_gene: TRBJ1-1; CDR3aa: CASSSAPGGEAFF